This TCR beta chain is from a study of early stage breast cancer tumors. This clone was observed a handful of times. What it binds is not known. TCRdb keeps only in-frame clones here, not all; method: immunoSEQ multiplex PCR. Among around 25,000 clones, around 70% were seen once, and the ten largest hold around 9.5%. Whole-study findings and limits: Most shared enriched TCRB sequences were commonly generated ones.

The sequence derives from a person between 55 and 69 years old with breast cancer. The sequencing sample was made of breast tumor tissue.

The CDR3 DNA follows: TGTGCCAGCAGCTTCCTCATCCTACAGGGGACCACAGATACGCAGTATTTT. It codes for CASSFLILQGTTDTQYF. The chain is built from TRBV5-4 and TRBJ2-3; 7 bases match TRBD1. The CDR3 contains 17 residues. Germline V lookup: CDR1 SGHNT, CDR2 YYREEE (reference sequence). The V gene end was trimmed by 2 bases and the J gene end by 2 bases; junction bases not matched to a gene: 11.